This T cell receptor (beta chain) derives from a study of technical replicates of blood from a handful of donors. Only in-frame clones appear in the TCRdb table, and some are missing; sequencing was by immunoSEQ multiplex PCR. The table includes about 50,000 clones, around 95% detected once. The CDR3 length is 15 residues. V gave up 6 bases and J gave up 1 base; unmatched junction bases: 7. Germline CDR1 is WSHSY and CDR2 is SAAADI. This receptor was taken from a human donor in good health. The sample taken for sequencing was T cells isolated from PBMCs. The chain links TRBV10-2 to TRBJ2-5; 8 bases map to TRBD1. The CDR3 sequence is CASRLTGGLQETQYF. The CDR3 DNA reads as TGCGCCAGCAGGCTAACAGGGGGGCTCCAAGAGACCCAGTACTTC.